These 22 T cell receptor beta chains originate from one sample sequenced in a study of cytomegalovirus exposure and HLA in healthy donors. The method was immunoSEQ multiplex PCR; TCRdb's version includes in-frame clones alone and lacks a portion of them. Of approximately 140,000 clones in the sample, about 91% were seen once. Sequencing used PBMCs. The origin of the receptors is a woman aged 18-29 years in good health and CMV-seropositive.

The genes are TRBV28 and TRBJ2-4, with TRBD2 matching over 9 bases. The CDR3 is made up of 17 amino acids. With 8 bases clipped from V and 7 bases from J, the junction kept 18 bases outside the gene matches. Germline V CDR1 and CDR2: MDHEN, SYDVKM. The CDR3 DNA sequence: TGTGCCAGCTGCTCCTACCTAGCGGGAACCCCCTCCAACATTCAGTACTTC. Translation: CASCSYLAGTPSNIQYF.

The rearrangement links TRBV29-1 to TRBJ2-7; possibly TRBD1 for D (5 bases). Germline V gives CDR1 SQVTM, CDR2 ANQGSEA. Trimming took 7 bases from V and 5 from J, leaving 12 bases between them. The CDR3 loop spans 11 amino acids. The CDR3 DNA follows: TGCAGCGCAGGGTACTTGGACGAGCAGTACTTC. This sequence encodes CSAGYLDEQYF.

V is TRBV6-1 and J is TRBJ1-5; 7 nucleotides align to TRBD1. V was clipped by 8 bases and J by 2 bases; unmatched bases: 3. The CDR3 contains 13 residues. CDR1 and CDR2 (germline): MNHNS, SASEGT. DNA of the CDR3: TGTGCCAGCGGACAGGTCCGCAATCAGCCCCAGCATTTT. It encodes CASGQVRNQPQHF.

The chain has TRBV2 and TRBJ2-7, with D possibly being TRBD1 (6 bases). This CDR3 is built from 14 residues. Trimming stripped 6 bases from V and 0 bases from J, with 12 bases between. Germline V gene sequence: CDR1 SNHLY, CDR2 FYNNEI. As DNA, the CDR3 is TGTGCCAGCAGGATTCAGGGGTCCTCCTACGAGCAGTACTTC. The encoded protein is CASRIQGSSYEQYF.

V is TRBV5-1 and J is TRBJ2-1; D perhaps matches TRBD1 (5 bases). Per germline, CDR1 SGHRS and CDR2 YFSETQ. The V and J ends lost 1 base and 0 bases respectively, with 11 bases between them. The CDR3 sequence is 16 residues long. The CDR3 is CASSLRAQGSYNEQFF. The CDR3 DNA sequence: TGCGCCAGCAGCTTGCGGGCGCAGGGCTCCTACAATGAGCAGTTCTTC. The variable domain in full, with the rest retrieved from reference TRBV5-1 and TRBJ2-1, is KAGVTQTPRYLIKTRGQQVTLSCSPISGHRSVSWYQQTPGQGLQFLFEYFSETQRNKGNFPGRFSGRQFSNSRSEMNVSTLELGDSALYLCASSLRAQGSYNEQFFGPGTRLTVL.

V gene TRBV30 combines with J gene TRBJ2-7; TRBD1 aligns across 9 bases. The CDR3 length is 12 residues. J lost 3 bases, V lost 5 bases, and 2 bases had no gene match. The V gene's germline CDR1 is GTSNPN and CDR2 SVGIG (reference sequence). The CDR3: CAWGTGFYEQYF. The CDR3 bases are TGTGCCTGGGGGACAGGGTTCTACGAGCAGTACTTC.

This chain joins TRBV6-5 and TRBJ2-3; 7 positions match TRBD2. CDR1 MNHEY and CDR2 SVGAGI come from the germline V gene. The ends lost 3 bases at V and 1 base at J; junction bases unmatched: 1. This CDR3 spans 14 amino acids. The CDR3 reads CASSYGGGTDTQYF. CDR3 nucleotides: TGTGCCAGCAGTTATGGGGGGGGCACAGATACGCAGTATTTT.

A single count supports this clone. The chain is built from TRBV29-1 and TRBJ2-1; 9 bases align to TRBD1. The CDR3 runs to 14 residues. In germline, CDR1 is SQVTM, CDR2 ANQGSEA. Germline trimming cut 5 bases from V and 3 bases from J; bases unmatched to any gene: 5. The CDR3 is CSVSGQGYYNEQFF. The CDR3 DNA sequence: TGCAGCGTTTCCGGACAGGGGTACTACAATGAGCAGTTCTTC.

This CDR3 is CASSQRGLAGGGTGELFF. CDR3 in DNA: TGCGCCAGCAGCCAACGGGGACTAGCGGGGGGAGGCACCGGGGAGCTGTTTTTT. The V call is TRBV4-1, the J call TRBJ2-2; 15 bases are shared with TRBD2. J lost 4 bases, V lost 2 bases, and 5 bases had no gene match. The CDR3 runs to 18 residues. Germline V gene sequence: CDR1 MGHRA, CDR2 YSYEKL.

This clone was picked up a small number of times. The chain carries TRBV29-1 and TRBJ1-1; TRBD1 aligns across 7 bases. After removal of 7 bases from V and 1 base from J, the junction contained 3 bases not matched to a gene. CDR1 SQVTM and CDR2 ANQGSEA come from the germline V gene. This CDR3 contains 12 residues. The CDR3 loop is CSARQGNTEAFF. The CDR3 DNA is TGCAGCGCTAGACAGGGGAACACTGAAGCTTTCTTT.

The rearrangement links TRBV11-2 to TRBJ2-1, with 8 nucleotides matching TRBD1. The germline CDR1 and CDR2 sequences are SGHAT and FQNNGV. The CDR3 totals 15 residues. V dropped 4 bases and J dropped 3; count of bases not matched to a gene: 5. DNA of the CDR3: TGTGCCAGCAGCTCTGGGACAGGAGACTACAATGAGCAGTTCTTC. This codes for CASSSGTGDYNEQFF.

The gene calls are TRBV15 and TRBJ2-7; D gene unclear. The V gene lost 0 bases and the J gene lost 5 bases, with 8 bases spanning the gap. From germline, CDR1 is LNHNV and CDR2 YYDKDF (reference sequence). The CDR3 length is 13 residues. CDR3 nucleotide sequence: TGTGCCACCAGCAGAGATATAGCTGACGAGCAGTACTTC. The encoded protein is CATSRDIADEQYF.

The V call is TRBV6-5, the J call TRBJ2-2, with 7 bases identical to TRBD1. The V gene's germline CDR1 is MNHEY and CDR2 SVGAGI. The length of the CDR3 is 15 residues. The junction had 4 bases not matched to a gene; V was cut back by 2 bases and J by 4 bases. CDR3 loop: CASSYGTGATGELFF. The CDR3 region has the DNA TGTGCCAGCAGTTACGGCACAGGGGCCACCGGGGAGCTGTTTTTT.

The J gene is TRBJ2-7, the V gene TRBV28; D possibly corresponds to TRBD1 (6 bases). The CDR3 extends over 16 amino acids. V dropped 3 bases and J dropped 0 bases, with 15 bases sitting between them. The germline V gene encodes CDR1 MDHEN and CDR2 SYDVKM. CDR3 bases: TGTGCCAGCAGTTTCGCCCTGGACAGCCTCTCCTACGAGCAGTACTTC. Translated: CASSFALDSLSYEQYF.

In DNA form, the CDR3 reads TGTGCCAGCAGTTTATCGGGACAGCTTTACGAGCAGTACTTC. It codes for CASSLSGQLYEQYF. The genes are TRBV28 and TRBJ2-7; 7 positions agree with TRBD1. From germline, CDR1 is MDHEN and CDR2 SYDVKM. J lost 4 bases, V lost 1 base, and 4 bases had no gene match. CDR3 length: 14 amino acids.

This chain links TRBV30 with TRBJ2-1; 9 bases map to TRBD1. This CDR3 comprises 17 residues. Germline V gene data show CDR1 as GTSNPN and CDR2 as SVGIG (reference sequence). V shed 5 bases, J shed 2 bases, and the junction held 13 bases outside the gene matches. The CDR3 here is CAWSKGTGRVPYNEQFF. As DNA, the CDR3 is TGTGCCTGGTCAAAAGGGACAGGGAGAGTTCCCTACAATGAGCAGTTCTTC.

The CDR3 region has the DNA TGCGCCAGCAGCCTTGACAGGGTGGTTGATGGCTACACCTTC. It is translated as CASSLDRVVDGYTF. This rearrangement joins TRBV5-1 to TRBJ1-2; TRBD1 matches 7 bases. Germline CDR1 reads SGHRS; CDR2 reads YFSETQ. The CDR3 runs 14 residues. V was pared by 4 bases and J by 6 bases, with 9 bases of the junction left unmatched.

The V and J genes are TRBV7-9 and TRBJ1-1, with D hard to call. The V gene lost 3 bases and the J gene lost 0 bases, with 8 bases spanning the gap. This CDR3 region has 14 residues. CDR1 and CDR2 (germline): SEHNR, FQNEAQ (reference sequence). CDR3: CASSFSWLNTEAFF. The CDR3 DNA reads TGTGCCAGCAGCTTCAGTTGGTTGAACACTGAAGCTTTCTTT. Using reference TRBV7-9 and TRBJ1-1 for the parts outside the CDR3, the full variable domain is DTGVSQNPRHKITKRGQNVTFRCDPISEHNRLYWYRQTLGQGPEFLTYFQNEAQLEKSRLLSDRFSAERPKGSFSTLEIQRTEQGDSAMYLCASSFSWLNTEAFFGQGTRLTVV.

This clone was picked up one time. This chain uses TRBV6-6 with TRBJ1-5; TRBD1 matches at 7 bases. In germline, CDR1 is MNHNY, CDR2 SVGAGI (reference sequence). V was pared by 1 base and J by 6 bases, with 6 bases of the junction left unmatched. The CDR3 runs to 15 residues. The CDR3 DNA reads TGTGCCAGCAGTTACTATGCCAGGGGGAGTCAGCCCCAGCATTTT. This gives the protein CASSYYARGSQPQHF.

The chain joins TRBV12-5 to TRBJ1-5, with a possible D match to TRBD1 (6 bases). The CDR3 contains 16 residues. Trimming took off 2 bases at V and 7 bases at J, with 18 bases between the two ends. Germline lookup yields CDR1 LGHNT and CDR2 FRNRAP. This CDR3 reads CASGLRGGEDCQPQHF. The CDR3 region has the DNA TGTGCTAGTGGTTTGCGAGGGGGGGAAGACTGCCAGCCCCAGCATTTT.

The CDR3 DNA is TGTGCCAGCAGCTTAGCCCCTAGCGGCGGAGAGACCCAGTACTTC. Protein sequence: CASSLAPSGGETQYF. The chain recombines TRBV11-2 with TRBJ2-5, with TRBD2 matching over 7 bases. Losses at the gene ends were 1 base for V and 4 bases for J; bases not matched to a gene: 6. CDR3 length: 15 residues. CDR1 is SGHAT and CDR2 is FQNNGV in the germline V gene.

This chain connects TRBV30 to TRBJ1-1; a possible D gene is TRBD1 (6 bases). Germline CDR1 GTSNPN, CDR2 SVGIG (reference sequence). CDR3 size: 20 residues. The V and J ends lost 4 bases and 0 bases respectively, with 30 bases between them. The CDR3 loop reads CAWTPRGDRNWQGVNTEAFF. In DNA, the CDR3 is TGTGCCTGGACCCCCCGTGGAGACAGGAACTGGCAAGGGGTGAACACTGAAGCTTTCTTT.